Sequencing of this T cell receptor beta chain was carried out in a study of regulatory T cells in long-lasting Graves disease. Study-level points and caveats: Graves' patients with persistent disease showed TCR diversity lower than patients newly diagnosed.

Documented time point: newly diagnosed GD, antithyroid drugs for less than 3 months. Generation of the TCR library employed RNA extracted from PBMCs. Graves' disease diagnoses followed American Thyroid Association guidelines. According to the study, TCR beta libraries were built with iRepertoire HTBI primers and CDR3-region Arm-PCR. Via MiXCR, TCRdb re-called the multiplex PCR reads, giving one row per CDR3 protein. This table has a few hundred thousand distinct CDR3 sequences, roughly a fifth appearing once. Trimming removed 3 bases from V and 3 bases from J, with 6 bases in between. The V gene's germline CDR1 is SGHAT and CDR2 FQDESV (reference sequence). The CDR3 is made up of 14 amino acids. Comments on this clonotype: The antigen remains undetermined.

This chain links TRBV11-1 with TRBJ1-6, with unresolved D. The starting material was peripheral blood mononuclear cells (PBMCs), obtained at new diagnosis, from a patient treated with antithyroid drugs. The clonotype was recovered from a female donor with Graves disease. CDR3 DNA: TGTGCCAGCAGCTTCGGACTCTATAATTCACCCCTCCACTTT. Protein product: CASSFGLYNSPLHF.